The clone carrying this T cell receptor (beta chain) was detected many times. The CDR3 is made up of 15 amino acids. The ends were cut back, 3 bases at V and 0 bases at J, with 11 bases in the middle. The germline gives CDR1 LNHDA, CDR2 SQIVND (reference sequence). This specimen comes from a study of HIV-infected patients and healthy controls. Using its own MiXCR run on the 5' RACE reads, TCRdb lists one record per CDR3 protein. This sample has about 67,000 distinct CDR3 sequences, with 15% to 20% found just once. The J gene is TRBJ1-1, the V gene TRBV19; a possible D gene is TRBD1 (5 bases). The sequenced sample consisted of CD4+ T cells from blood. The origin of this receptor is a human donor in good health. The CDR3 region is CASSMGTVMNTEAFF. Written as DNA, the CDR3 is TGTGCCAGTAGTATGGGGACTGTTATGAACACTGAAGCTTTCTTT.